One and the same sample provided the 26 T cell receptor beta chains below, sequenced in a study of technical replicates of blood from four donors. The table came from immunoSEQ multiplex PCR; TCRdb's copy has only in-frame clones and leaves some out. The data show over 70,000 clones, with more than 90% seen just once and 0.41% held by the top ten. Sequencing input: T cells isolated from PBMCs. These receptors came from a human donor in good health.

The count of this clone is one. This sequence joins TRBV9 and TRBJ2-5; 9 positions agree with TRBD1. There are 13 residues in the CDR3. In germline, CDR1 is SGDLS, CDR2 YYNGEE. V lost 4 bases and J lost 5; bases outside the gene matches: 3. The CDR3 protein is CASSRQGGETQYF. The CDR3 coding sequence is TGTGCCAGCAGCAGACAGGGGGGGGAGACCCAGTACTTC.

CDR3 in DNA: TGTGCCAGCAGCTTAGATCGGGACACTGAAGCTTTCTTT. It codes for CASSLDRDTEAFF. This chain links TRBV7-8 with TRBJ1-1, with D hard to call. V was pared by 1 base and J by 3 bases, with 6 bases between. There are 13 residues in the CDR3. The V gene's germline CDR1 is SGHVS and CDR2 FQNEAQ.

V and J are TRBV11-2 and TRBJ2-1; D unresolved. CDR1 and CDR2 (germline): SGHAT, FQNNGV. The V end was cut by 1 base, the J end by 8 bases, with 3 bases between. This CDR3 comprises 11 residues. The CDR3 DNA reads as TGTGCCAGCAGCTTAGTCTATGAGCAGTTCTTC. Translated: CASSLVYEQFF.

Regarding this clone: The same CDR3 is also encoded by other DNA sequences in this sample. The genes are TRBV9 and TRBJ2-7; 11 bases align to TRBD2. With 2 bases clipped from V and 3 bases from J, the junction kept 1 base outside the gene matches. The germline gives CDR1 SGDLS, CDR2 YYNGEE. This CDR3 spans 14 amino acids. The CDR3 nucleotides are TGTGCCAGCAGCGTCGGGACTAGCGGCTACGAGCAGTACTTC. The encoded protein is CASSVGTSGYEQYF.

This chain connects TRBV7-9 to TRBJ2-7, with 9 bases identical to TRBD1. V trimming: 5 bases; J trimming: 5 bases; junction bases outside the gene matches: 4. This CDR3 is 13 amino acids long. Germline V gene sequence: CDR1 SEHNR, CDR2 FQNEAQ (reference sequence). Here the CDR3 DNA reads TGTGCCAGCAGCCGGGACAGGGTAAACGAGCAGTACTTC. Protein product: CASSRDRVNEQYF.

In its sample, this clone was seen once. This rearrangement joins TRBV19 to TRBJ2-7, with D perhaps TRBD2 (5 bases). V was clipped by 3 bases and J by 4 bases, with 16 bases between them. The germline gives CDR1 LNHDA, CDR2 SQIVND (reference sequence). CDR3 length: 15 residues. CDR3 bases: TGTGCCAGTAGTATTGCCAGCTCAAGAGGGTACGAGCAGTACTTC. Residues: CASSIASSRGYEQYF.

The chain carries TRBV28 and TRBJ2-6, with D uncertain. This CDR3 has 15 amino acids. Trimming left V 7 bases short and J 0 bases short, with 10 bases between. Germline V gives CDR1 MDHEN, CDR2 SYDVKM. The CDR3 region is CASKGASSGANVLTF. The CDR3 coding sequence is TGTGCCAGCAAAGGAGCTAGCTCTGGGGCCAACGTCCTGACTTTC.

The CDR3 loop is CASSLERGVSSGNTIYF. The DNA for the CDR3 is TGTGCCAGCAGCTTAGAACGCGGGGTGAGCTCTGGAAACACCATATATTTT. The V gene is TRBV7-9, the J gene TRBJ1-3; D is unresolved. CDR1 SEHNR and CDR2 FQNEAQ come from the germline V gene (reference sequence). There are 17 residues in the CDR3. V was shortened by 1 base and J by 0 bases, with 13 bases between the two germline ends.

This clone was detected only once. The V call is TRBV6-1, the J call TRBJ2-7, with D possibly matching TRBD1 (6 bases). Trimming left V 2 bases short and J 3 bases short, with 20 bases between. From germline, CDR1 is MNHNS and CDR2 SASEGT. This CDR3 region has 17 residues. As DNA, the CDR3 is TGTGCCAGCAGTGAATATGTCCCAGGGGCCCTATTCTACGAGCAGTACTTC. Translation gives CASSEYVPGALFYEQYF.

This clone has only a few counts. The same CDR3 is also encoded by other DNA sequences in this sample. V is TRBV7-6 and J is TRBJ2-7; D unresolved. This CDR3 is built from 13 residues. Germline lookup yields CDR1 SGHVS and CDR2 FNYEAQ. V was pared by 1 base and J by 3 bases, with 7 bases between. The CDR3 coding sequence is TGTGCCAGCAGCTTAGGGCCGAACTACGAGCAGTACTTC. It yields the protein CASSLGPNYEQYF.

The V and J genes are TRBV7-9 and TRBJ2-5; 13 positions agree with TRBD2. Germline CDR1 reads SEHNR; CDR2 reads FQNEAQ (reference sequence). V was clipped by 5 bases and J by 4 bases; unmatched bases: 4. The CDR3 totals 15 residues. The CDR3 nucleotides read TGTGCCAGCAGCCCTGGACTAGCGGGAGTAGAGACCCAGTACTTC. As protein: CASSPGLAGVETQYF.

In its sample, this clone was seen once. This CDR3 reads CASSPTSSTGELFF. CDR3 DNA sequence: TGTGCCAGCAGCCCGACTAGCAGCACCGGGGAGCTGTTTTTT. This rearrangement joins TRBV7-9 to TRBJ2-2; 7 nucleotides agree with TRBD2. J was trimmed by 4 bases and V by 5 bases; bases with no gene match: 4. Germline assignment: CDR1 SEHNR and CDR2 FQNEAQ (reference sequence). The CDR3 has 14 amino acids.

This clone was seen only a few times. The chain links TRBV5-1 to TRBJ2-3, with 10 nucleotides matching TRBD2. Unmatched junction bases numbered 10, after V lost 6 bases and J lost 3 bases. The CDR3 is 16 residues long. Per germline, CDR1 SGHRS and CDR2 YFSETQ. The CDR3 sequence: CASNGEAGGDTDTQYF. CDR3 nucleotides: TGCGCCAGCAACGGGGAAGCGGGAGGGGATACAGATACGCAGTATTTT.

The chain uses TRBV11-2 and TRBJ2-7; tentatively, D is TRBD2 (6 bases). The CDR3 length is 15 residues. The germline V gene encodes CDR1 SGHAT and CDR2 FQNNGV. V was clipped by 3 bases and J by 1 base, with 13 bases between them. CDR3 bases: TGTGCCAGCAGCTTTATAGCGGAGGTATCCTACGAGCAGTACTTC. It translates to CASSFIAEVSYEQYF.

V and J are TRBV19 and TRBJ2-7; D might be TRBD1 (6 bases). This CDR3 is built from 16 residues. Trimming took 6 bases from V and 2 from J, leaving 20 bases between them. Germline CDR1 LNHDA, CDR2 SQIVND (reference sequence). The CDR3 nucleotides are TGTGCCAGTAGCTCACCTTTTAACAGGGTTACCTACGAGCAGTACTTC. Its protein product is CASSSPFNRVTYEQYF.

The rearrangement joins TRBV5-4 to TRBJ2-3; 7 bases line up with TRBD2. This CDR3 has 13 residues. The junction had 3 bases not matched to a gene; V was cut back by 0 bases and J by 8 bases. The germline V gene has CDR1 SGHNT and CDR2 YYREEE (reference sequence). CDR3 amino acids: CASSLAGEGTQYF. The CDR3 DNA sequence: TGTGCCAGCAGCTTGGCGGGGGAGGGTACGCAGTATTTT.

DNA for the CDR3: TGTGCCAGTCACTCATTGAATCAGCCCCAGCATTTT. It translates to CASHSLNQPQHF. The chain joins TRBV19 to TRBJ1-5; no definite D call. This CDR3 spans 12 amino acids. The V gene's germline CDR1 is LNHDA and CDR2 SQIVND (reference sequence). The ends were cut back, 8 bases at V and 4 bases at J, with 9 bases in the middle.

The chain combines TRBV5-1 with TRBJ2-3; TRBD2 matches at 7 bases. In germline, CDR1 is SGHRS, CDR2 YFSETQ. This CDR3 contains 12 residues. V trimming: 4 bases; J trimming: 9 bases; junction bases outside the gene matches: 5. The CDR3 reads CASSPGLETQYF. The CDR3 nucleotides read TGCGCCAGCAGCCCAGGACTAGAGACGCAGTATTTT.

The V gene is TRBV30, the J gene TRBJ1-1; D is perhaps TRBD1 (5 bases). V was cut by 0 bases and J by 0 bases, with 11 bases left in between. CDR1 GTSNPN and CDR2 SVGIG come from the germline V gene (reference sequence). The CDR3 sequence is 15 residues long. The CDR3 protein is CAWSVLGGMNTEAFF. DNA for the CDR3: TGTGCCTGGAGTGTACTGGGGGGAATGAACACTGAAGCTTTCTTT.

The chain has TRBV11-3 and TRBJ2-2; 7 positions agree with TRBD1. CDR1 and CDR2 from the germline V gene are SGHNT and YENEEA. This CDR3 is built from 15 residues. V lost 2 bases, J lost 1 base, and 1 base stayed unmatched. The CDR3 region is CASSLRQGNTGELFF. Here the CDR3 DNA reads TGTGCCAGCAGCTTACGACAGGGGAACACCGGGGAGCTGTTTTTT.

This clone was counted a few times. The chain links TRBV11-3 to TRBJ2-1; weak D call: TRBD1 (6 bases). Germline assignment: CDR1 SGHNT and CDR2 YENEEA. The CDR3 contains 13 residues. V lost 4 bases, J lost 8 bases, and 12 bases lay in between. As DNA, the CDR3 is TGTGCCAGCAGCTCTGCCGAGGGGGATGAGCAGTTCTTC. As protein: CASSSAEGDEQFF.

The chain uses TRBV4-1 and TRBJ1-1, with 7 bases fitting TRBD1. Germline lookup yields CDR1 MGHRA and CDR2 YSYEKL. Trimming took 1 base from V and 5 from J; bases not matched to a gene: 7. The CDR3 is made up of 15 amino acids. The CDR3: CASSQVQTGRTEAFF. The CDR3, as DNA: TGCGCCAGCAGCCAAGTCCAGACAGGGAGGACTGAAGCTTTCTTT.

This sequence joins TRBV7-9 and TRBJ2-1; 7 nucleotides agree with TRBD2. The length of the CDR3 is 16 residues. Germline V gene lookup returns CDR1 SEHNR and CDR2 FQNEAQ (reference sequence). V lost 3 bases and J lost 0; bases outside the gene matches: 5. CDR3 residues: CASSLTSRSSYNEQFF. For the CDR3, the DNA is TGTGCCAGCAGCTTGACTAGCCGTAGCTCCTACAATGAGCAGTTCTTC. Drawing the rest from reference TRBV7-9 and TRBJ2-1, the complete variable domain is DTGVSQNPRHKITKRGQNVTFRCDPISEHNRLYWYRQTLGQGPEFLTYFQNEAQLEKSRLLSDRFSAERPKGSFSTLEIQRTEQGDSAMYLCASSLTSRSSYNEQFFGPGTRLTVL.

The V gene is TRBV7-3, the J gene TRBJ2-6; 7 bases line up with TRBD1. This CDR3 spans 18 amino acids. The V gene end was trimmed by 4 bases and the J gene end by 2 bases; junction bases not matched to a gene: 11. Germline V gene lookup returns CDR1 SGHTA and CDR2 FQGTGA. The CDR3 DNA sequence: TGTGCCAGCAGCTCCTCCTGGACAGGTCTTACTGGGGCCAACGTCCTGACTTTC. Amino acids: CASSSSWTGLTGANVLTF.

The chain combines TRBV7-3 with TRBJ2-3; 8 bases align to TRBD2. With 4 bases clipped from V and 4 bases from J, the junction kept 4 bases outside the gene matches. The CDR3 totals 14 residues. In germline, CDR1 is SGHTA, CDR2 FQGTGA. The chain's CDR3 is CASSSGLAPDTQYF. The CDR3 DNA reads as TGTGCCAGCAGCTCAGGACTAGCCCCAGATACGCAGTATTTT.

The chain is built from TRBV30 and TRBJ2-6; TRBD2 might be the D (6 bases). This CDR3 contains 17 residues. The V end was cut by 1 base, the J end by 2 bases, with 15 bases between. The germline V gene encodes CDR1 GTSNPN and CDR2 SVGIG (reference sequence). The CDR3 is CAWSGRVSLAGANVLTF. CDR3 DNA sequence: TGTGCCTGGAGTGGGAGGGTTTCCCTGGCTGGGGCCAACGTCCTGACTTTC.